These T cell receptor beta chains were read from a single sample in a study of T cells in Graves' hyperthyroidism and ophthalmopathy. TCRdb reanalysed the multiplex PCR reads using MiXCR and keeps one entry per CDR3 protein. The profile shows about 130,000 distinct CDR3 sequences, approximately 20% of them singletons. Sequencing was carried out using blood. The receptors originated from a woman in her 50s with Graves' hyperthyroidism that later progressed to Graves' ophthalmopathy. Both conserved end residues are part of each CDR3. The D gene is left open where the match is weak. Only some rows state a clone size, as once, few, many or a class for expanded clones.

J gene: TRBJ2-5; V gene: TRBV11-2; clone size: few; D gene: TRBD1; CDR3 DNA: TGTGCCAGCAGCTTAACGGTGCCAGGAAGGACAGGGGGCCGAGAGACCCAGTACTTC; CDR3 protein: CASSLTVPGRTGGRETQYF
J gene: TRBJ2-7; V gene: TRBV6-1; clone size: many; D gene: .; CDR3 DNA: TGTGCCAGCAGGCAGGGTTCCTACGAGCAGTACTTC; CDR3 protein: CASRQGSYEQYF
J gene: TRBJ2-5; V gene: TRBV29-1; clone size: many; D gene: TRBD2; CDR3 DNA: TGCAGCGTTGAGCTCGGGACTAGCGGGATTGAGACCCAGTACTTC; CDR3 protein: CSVELGTSGIETQYF
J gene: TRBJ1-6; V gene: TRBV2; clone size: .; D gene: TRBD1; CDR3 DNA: TGTGCCAGCAATGACAGGGCAACGGATTCACCCCTCCACTTT; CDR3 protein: CASNDRATDSPLHF
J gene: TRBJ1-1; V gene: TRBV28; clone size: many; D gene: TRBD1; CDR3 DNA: TGTGCCACCGAACAGGGGGCCTTGAACACTGAAGCTTTCTTT; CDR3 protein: CATEQGALNTEAFF
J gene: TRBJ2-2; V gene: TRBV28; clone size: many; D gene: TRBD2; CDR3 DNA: TGTGCCAGCAGCCTCCCCGGACTAGGAGAAGTGGAGCTGTTTTTT; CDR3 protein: CASSLPGLGEVELFF
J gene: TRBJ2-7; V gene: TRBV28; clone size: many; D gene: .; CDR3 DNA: TGTGCCAGCAGACTAGGTCTAAAAGAGCAGTACTTC; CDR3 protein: CASRLGLKEQYF
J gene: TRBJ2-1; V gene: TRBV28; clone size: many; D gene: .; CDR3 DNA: TGTGCCAGCAGTCCTCTCCTCGGGACACTCCGCAATGAGCAGTTCTTC; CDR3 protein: CASSPLLGTLRNEQFF
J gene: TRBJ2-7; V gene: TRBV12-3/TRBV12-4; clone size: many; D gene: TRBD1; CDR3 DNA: TGTGCCAGCAGTTGGACAGGGTACGAGCAGTACTTC; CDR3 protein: CASSWTGYEQYF
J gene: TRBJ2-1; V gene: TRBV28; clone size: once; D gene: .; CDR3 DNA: TGTGCCAGCAGTTTATGGAGGGGGATCTCCTACAATGAGCAGTTCTTC; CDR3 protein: CASSLWRGISYNEQFF
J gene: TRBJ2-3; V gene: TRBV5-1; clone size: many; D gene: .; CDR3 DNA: TGCGCCAGCAGCGCGGACAGGTCGGGGGCAGATACGCAGTATTTT; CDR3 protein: CASSADRSGADTQYF
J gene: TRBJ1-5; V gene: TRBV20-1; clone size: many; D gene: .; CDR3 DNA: TGCAGTGCTAGTATAGGGGGGCGTCAGCCCCAGCATTTT; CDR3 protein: CSASIGGRQPQHF
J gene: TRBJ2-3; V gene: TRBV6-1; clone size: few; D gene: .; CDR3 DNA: TGTGCCAGCAGTGAAAGCCTTTATGCAGCGGCTACCTCCACAGATACGCAGTATTTT; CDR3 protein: CASSESLYAAATSTDTQYF
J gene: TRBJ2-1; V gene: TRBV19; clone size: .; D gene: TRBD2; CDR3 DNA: TGTGCCAGTAGTAGATTGGGACTAGCGGGAATCTACAATGAGCAGTTCTTC; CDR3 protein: CASSRLGLAGIYNEQFF
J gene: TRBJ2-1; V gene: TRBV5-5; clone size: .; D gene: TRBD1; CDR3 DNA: TGTGCCAGCAGCCGTCCGACAGGGACGGTTTACAATGAGCAGTTCTTC; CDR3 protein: CASSRPTGTVYNEQFF
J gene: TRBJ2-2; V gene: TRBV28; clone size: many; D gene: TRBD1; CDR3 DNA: TGTGCCAGCAGTCGCCCTACACGTCTCTCGACAGGGGGGAACACCGGGGAGCTGTTTTTT; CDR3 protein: CASSRPTRLSTGGNTGELFF
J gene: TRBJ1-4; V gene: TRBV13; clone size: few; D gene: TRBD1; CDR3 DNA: TGTGCCAGCAGCACCAGACAGGGTAGGGTAACTAATGAAAAACTGTTTTTT; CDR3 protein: CASSTRQGRVTNEKLFF
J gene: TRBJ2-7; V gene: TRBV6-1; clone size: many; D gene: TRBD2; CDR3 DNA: TGTGCCAGCAGTTATGCGGGAGGTATCTCCTACGAGCAGTACTTC; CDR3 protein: CASSYAGGISYEQYF
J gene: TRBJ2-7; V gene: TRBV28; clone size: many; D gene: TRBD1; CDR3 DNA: TGTGCCAGCAGTTACCTAACTTTTGGACAGGGGGTGAACGAGCAGTACTTC; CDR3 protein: CASSYLTFGQGVNEQYF
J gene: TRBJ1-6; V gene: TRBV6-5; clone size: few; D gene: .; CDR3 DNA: TGTGCCAGCAGTTCCACGGCAGGGCGTAATTCACCCCTCCACTTT; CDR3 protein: CASSSTAGRNSPLHF
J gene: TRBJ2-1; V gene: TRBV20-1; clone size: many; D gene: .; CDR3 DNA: TGCAGTGCTAGATTCAGGGGCTCTTACAATGAGCAGTTCTTC; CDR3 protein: CSARFRGSYNEQFF
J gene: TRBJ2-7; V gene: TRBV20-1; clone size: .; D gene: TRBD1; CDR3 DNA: TGCAGTGCTAGAGATCTAAGGGGGCAAACCTACGAGCAGTACTTC; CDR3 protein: CSARDLRGQTYEQYF
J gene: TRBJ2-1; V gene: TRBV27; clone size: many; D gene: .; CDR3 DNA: TGTGCCAGCAGGGATCGATTCTACAATGAGCAGTTCTTC; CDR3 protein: CASRDRFYNEQFF
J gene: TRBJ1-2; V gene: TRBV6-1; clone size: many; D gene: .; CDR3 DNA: TGTGCCAGCAGGGGGGCCAACTATGGCTACACCTTC; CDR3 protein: CASRGANYGYTF
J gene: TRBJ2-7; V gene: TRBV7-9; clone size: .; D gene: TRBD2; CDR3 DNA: TGTGCCAGCGGCCTGGGGGGGTACGAGCAGTACTTC; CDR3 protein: CASGLGGYEQYF
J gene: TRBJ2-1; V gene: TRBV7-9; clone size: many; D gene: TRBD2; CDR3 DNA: TGTGCCAGCAGCCGGGGGGGCGGAGTCCCCCCGACTTACAATGAGCAGTTCTTC; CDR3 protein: CASSRGGGVPPTYNEQFF
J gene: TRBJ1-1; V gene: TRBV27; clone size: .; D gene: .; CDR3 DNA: TGTGCCAGCAGTTTAAGGGAGAGCACGAACACTGAAGCTTTCTTT; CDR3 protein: CASSLRESTNTEAFF
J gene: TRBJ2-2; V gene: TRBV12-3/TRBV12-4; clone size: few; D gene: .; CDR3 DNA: TGTGCCAGCAGTTTAATACGCACCGGGGAGCTGTTTTTT; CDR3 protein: CASSLIRTGELFF
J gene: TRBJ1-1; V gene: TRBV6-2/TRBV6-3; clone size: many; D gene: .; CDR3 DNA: TGTGCCAGCAGTCCTAGGACAGCTCGAGACACTGAAGCTTTCTTT; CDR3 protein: CASSPRTARDTEAFF
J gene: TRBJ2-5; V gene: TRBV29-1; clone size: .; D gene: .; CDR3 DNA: TGCAGCGTCCCGGGGCGGCAAGAGACCCAGTACTTC; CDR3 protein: CSVPGRQETQYF
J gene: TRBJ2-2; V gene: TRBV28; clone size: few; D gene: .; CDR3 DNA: TGTGCCAGCAGTCCGCCGGGGGAGTTCGGGGAGCTGTTTTTT; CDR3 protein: CASSPPGEFGELFF
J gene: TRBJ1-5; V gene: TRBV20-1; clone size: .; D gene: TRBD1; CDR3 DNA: TGCAGTGCTGACCGGGACAGGGGAGTAATGGCCCAGCATTTT; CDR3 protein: CSADRDRGVMAQHF
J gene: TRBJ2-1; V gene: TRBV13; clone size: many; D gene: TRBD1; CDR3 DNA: TGTGCCAGCAGCTTAACCGGGGACAGCTCCTACAATGAGCAGTTCTTC; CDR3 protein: CASSLTGDSSYNEQFF
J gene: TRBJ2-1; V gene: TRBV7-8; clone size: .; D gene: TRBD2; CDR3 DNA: TGTGCCAGCAGCTCCACCCAGACTAGCGGGAGAGATGAGCAGTTCTTC; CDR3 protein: CASSSTQTSGRDEQFF
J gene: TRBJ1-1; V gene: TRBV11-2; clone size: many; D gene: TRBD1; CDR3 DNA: TGTGCCAGCAGCTTTGACAGGGCCGACACTGAAGCTTTCTTT; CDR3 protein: CASSFDRADTEAFF
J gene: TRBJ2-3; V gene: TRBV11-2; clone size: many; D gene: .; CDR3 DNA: TGTGCCAGCAGCCAAGATACCCACACAGATACGCAGTATTTT; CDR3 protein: CASSQDTHTDTQYF
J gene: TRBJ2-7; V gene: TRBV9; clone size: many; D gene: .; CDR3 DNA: TGTGCCAGCAGCGTAAACCAAAAGGACAGCGTCTACGAGCAGTACTTC; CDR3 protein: CASSVNQKDSVYEQYF
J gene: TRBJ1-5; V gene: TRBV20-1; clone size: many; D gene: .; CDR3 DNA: TGCAGTGCTAGTAGCCCGGGGAGTGGGAGCAATCAGCCCCAGCATTTT; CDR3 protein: CSASSPGSGSNQPQHF
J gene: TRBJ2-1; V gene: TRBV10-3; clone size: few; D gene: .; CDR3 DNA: TGTGCCATCAGTGAAATCGGGAGAGGAAATGAGCAGTTCTTC; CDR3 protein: CAISEIGRGNEQFF
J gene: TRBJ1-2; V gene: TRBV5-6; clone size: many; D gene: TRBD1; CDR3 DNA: TGTGCCAGCAGCCCCGGGGACAGGCATGGCTACACCTTC; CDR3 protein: CASSPGDRHGYTF
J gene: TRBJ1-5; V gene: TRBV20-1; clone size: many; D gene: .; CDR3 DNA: TGCAGTGCTAGAAGCAGGGCTGGCAATCAGCCCCAGCATTTT; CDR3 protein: CSARSRAGNQPQHF
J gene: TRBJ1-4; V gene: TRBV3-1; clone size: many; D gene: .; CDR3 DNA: TGTGCCAGCAGCGCCCGGAACGTCCGAGGGGAAAAACTGTTTTTT; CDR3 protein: CASSARNVRGEKLFF
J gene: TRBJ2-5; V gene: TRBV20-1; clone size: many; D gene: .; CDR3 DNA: TGCAGTGCTAGAGTAGACGGCACCCAAGAGACCCAGTACTTC; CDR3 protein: CSARVDGTQETQYF
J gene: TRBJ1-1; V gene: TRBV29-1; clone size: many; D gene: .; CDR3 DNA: TGCGCGTACGGGGGGATGAACACTGAAGCTTTCTTT; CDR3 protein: CAYGGMNTEAFF
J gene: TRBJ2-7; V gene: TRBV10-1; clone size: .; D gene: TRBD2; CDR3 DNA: TGCGCCAGCAGCCCCGGGGGGACTGTCTCCTACGAGCAGTACTTC; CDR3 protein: CASSPGGTVSYEQYF
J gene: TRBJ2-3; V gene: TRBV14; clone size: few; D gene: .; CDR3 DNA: TGTGCCAGCAGCCCTGCTAACGGGAGATCAGATACGCAGTATTTT; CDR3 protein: CASSPANGRSDTQYF
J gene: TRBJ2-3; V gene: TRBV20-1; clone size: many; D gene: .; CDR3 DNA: TGCAGTGCTACCCTACCCAGGGGTAGGGCAGATACGCAGTATTTT; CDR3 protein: CSATLPRGRADTQYF
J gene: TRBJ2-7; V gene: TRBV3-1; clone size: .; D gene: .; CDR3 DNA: TGTGCCAGCAGCCAAGGTCGCCAGGAATACTACGAGCAGTACTTC; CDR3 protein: CASSQGRQEYYEQYF